A selection of T cell receptor beta chains follows, all from one sample in a study of blood T cell repertoires in COVID-19. Method: immunoSEQ multiplex PCR; TCRdb's copy keeps in-frame clones and lacks some. The table shows about 130,000 clones, with roughly 89% occurring only once. The sequencing input was PBMCs or T cells enriched from blood (not recorded which). The receptors derive from a man aged 45-65 years who had recovered from COVID-19. The CDR3 runs from the conserved cysteine through the conserved F or W. The order of the fields is D gene, J gene, clone size, V gene, CDR3 DNA, CDR3 protein. The D gene is left open where the match is weak. Clone size is shown for a subset of rows, as once, few, many or a class of expanded clone.

TRBD1 | TRBJ1-5 | NA | TRBV28 | TGTGCCAGCAGTTCCACCCGACAGGGGCCGGCTCAGCCCCAGCATTTT | CASSSTRQGPAQPQHF
NA | TRBJ1-2 | few | TRBV5-6 | TGTGCCAGCAGCTTGGTGGAGGGGAGGGCGGTTCGTGGCTACACCTTC | CASSLVEGRAVRGYTF
NA | TRBJ1-2 | NA | TRBV9 | TGTGCCAGCAGCCCCGAGGGCGGGGGGTATAACTATGGCTACACCTTC | CASSPEGGGYNYGYTF
TRBD2 | TRBJ2-3 | NA | TRBV5-8 | TGTGCCAGCAGCCTTAGCGGGAGTGCGGATACGCAGTATTTT | CASSLSGSADTQYF
NA | TRBJ1-1 | NA | TRBV28 | TGTGCCAGCAGTTTTTACAGGGTGAACACTGAAGCTTTCTTT | CASSFYRVNTEAFF
NA | TRBJ2-3 | NA | TRBV9 | TGTGCCAGCAGCGTGGCTAGCACAGATACGCAGTATTTT | CASSVASTDTQYF
NA | TRBJ2-5 | NA | TRBV12-3/TRBV12-4 | TGTGCCAGCAGTTTCAGGGACCAAGAGACCCAGTACTTC | CASSFRDQETQYF
NA | TRBJ2-7 | NA | TRBV5-1 | TGCGCCAGCAGCTTGGCCTCGGGCTCCTACGAGCAGTACTTC | CASSLASGSYEQYF
NA | TRBJ1-1 | NA | TRBV28 | TGTGCCAGCAACTCGGACGGGGAGAACACTGAAGCTTTCTTT | CASNSDGENTEAFF
TRBD1 | TRBJ1-5 | NA | TRBV2 | TGTGCCAGCAGTTCGGGACAGGGGGACAATCAGCCCCAGCATTTT | CASSSGQGDNQPQHF
NA | TRBJ1-2 | few | TRBV2 | TGTGCCAGCAGTGTCAGGGGATCCGGCTACACCTTC | CASSVRGSGYTF
TRBD2 | TRBJ2-3 | NA | TRBV5-6 | TGTGCCAGCAGCGGACTAGCGATTAGCCTCACAGATACGCAGTATTTT | CASSGLAISLTDTQYF
NA | TRBJ1-2 | NA | TRBV19 | TGTGCCAGTAGTACTATTAGACAGGTTGGCGGCTACACCTTC | CASSTIRQVGGYTF
TRBD1 | TRBJ1-2 | NA | TRBV13 | TGTGCCAGCAGCTCCGGACAGGGGCAGGACTATGGCTACACCTTC | CASSSGQGQDYGYTF
TRBD1 | TRBJ1-6 | NA | TRBV28 | TGTGCCAGCAGTATCCGGGACAGGGGGAACTCACCCCTCCACTTT | CASSIRDRGNSPLHF
TRBD1 | TRBJ1-4 | NA | TRBV19 | TGTGCCAGTAGTCTACTGGGACAGGGGAACGGACTGTTTTTT | CASSLLGQGNGLFF
NA | TRBJ2-2 | NA | TRBV7-6 | TGTGCCAGCAGCTTAGGACTTTGGGACACCGGGGAGCTGTTTTTT | CASSLGLWDTGELFF
NA | TRBJ1-2 | few | TRBV10-2 | TGCGCCAGCAGTGAGCCGATTCTGGGGGGCTATGGCTACACCTTC | CASSEPILGGYGYTF
TRBD2 | TRBJ2-1 | NA | TRBV30 | TGTGCCTGGATGCGCGGGAGTCCTTACAATGAGCAGTTCTTC | CAWMRGSPYNEQFF
NA | TRBJ1-3 | NA | TRBV5-4 | TGTGCCAGCAGCTTGCAGGGTTCTGGAAACACCATATATTTT | CASSLQGSGNTIYF
TRBD2 | TRBJ2-1 | NA | TRBV5-1 | TGCGCCAGCAGCTTGGCTTATAGCGGGGCCTCTTTCAATGAGCAGTTCTTC | CASSLAYSGASFNEQFF
TRBD1 | TRBJ2-7 | NA | TRBV19 | TGTGCCAGTAGTGTAGCCGGGACAGGGGGAACCTACGAGCAGTACTTC | CASSVAGTGGTYEQYF
TRBD1 | TRBJ1-3 | NA | TRBV7-9 | TGTGCCAGCAGCCCATTTGGGACAGCCTCTGGAAACACCATATATTTT | CASSPFGTASGNTIYF
NA | TRBJ2-5 | NA | TRBV5-1 | TGCGCCAGCAGCACGGGGGTTCAAGAGACCCAGTACTTC | CASSTGVQETQYF
NA | TRBJ1-1 | NA | TRBV10-1 | TGCGCCAGCAGTGACCCAGAGGATCGTCAGGGTGGAACTGAAGCTTTCTTT | CASSDPEDRQGGTEAFF
NA | TRBJ1-3 | NA | TRBV30 | TGTGCCTGGAGTGTTGACTACTCTGGAAACACCATATATTTT | CAWSVDYSGNTIYF
TRBD2 | TRBJ2-3 | once | TRBV7-7 | TGTGCTAGCAGCTTATTCAGCGGGGGAACCACAGATACGCAGTATTTT | CASSLFSGGTTDTQYF
NA | TRBJ1-3 | once | TRBV9 | TGTGCCAGCAGCCCCAGCGGGGTTATTGGAAACACCATATATTTT | CASSPSGVIGNTIYF
NA | TRBJ2-3 | NA | TRBV21-1 | TGTGCCAGCACAGGGGGAGGACAGTATAGGGGGAAAAAAGATACGCAGTATTTT | CASTGGGQYRGKKDTQYF
NA | TRBJ2-7 | few | TRBV27 | TGTGCCAGCAGCCTGGACAACACGCCCGCCTACGAGCAGTACTTC | CASSLDNTPAYEQYF
NA | TRBJ1-6 | once | TRBV14 | TGTGCCAGCAGCCGTGACCACAGGGTAGGGAAGTCACCCCTCCACTTT | CASSRDHRVGKSPLHF